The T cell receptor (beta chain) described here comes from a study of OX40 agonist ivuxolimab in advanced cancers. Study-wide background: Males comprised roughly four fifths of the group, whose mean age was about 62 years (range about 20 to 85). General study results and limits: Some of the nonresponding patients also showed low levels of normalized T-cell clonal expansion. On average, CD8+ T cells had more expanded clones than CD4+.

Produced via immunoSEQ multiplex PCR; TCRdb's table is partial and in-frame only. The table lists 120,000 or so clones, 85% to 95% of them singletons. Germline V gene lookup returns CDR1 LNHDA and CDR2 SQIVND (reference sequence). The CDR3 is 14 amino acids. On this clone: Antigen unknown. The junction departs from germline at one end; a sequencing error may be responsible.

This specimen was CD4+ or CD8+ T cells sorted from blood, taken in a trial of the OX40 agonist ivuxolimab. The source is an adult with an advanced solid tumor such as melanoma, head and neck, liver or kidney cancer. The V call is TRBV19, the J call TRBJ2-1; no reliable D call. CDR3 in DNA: TGTGCCAGTAATGCAAAAGGGCCCTACGATGAGCAGTTCTTC. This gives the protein CASNAKGPYDEQFF.